Listed here are 7 T cell receptor beta chains from one sample, sequenced in a study of T cell repertoires in MIS-A myocarditis. Some clones are missing from TCRdb's copy, which holds only in-frame ones; the method was immunoSEQ multiplex PCR. The data show about 10,000 clones, 80% to 90% seen once. Sample: thoracic lymph node tissue obtained at autopsy. The receptors shown here come from a man aged 18 to 30 with fulminant myocarditis from multisystem inflammatory syndrome in adults (MIS-A) after COVID-19.

This chain links TRBV6-5 with TRBJ2-7; TRBD1 aligns across 9 bases. The CDR3 length is 15 residues. Germline V gives CDR1 MNHEY, CDR2 SVGAGI. Trimming cost V 0 bases and J 6 bases; bases outside gene matches: 6. CDR3 in DNA: TGTGCCAGCAGTTACTCGTCCGCGACAGGGGGCGAGCAGTACTTC. Amino acid sequence: CASSYSSATGGEQYF.

The chain links TRBV28 to TRBJ2-3; D tentatively fits TRBD1 or TRBD2 (5 bases each). Germline V gives CDR1 MDHEN, CDR2 SYDVKM. The CDR3 length is 18 residues. Trimming took 3 bases from V and 1 from J, leaving 20 bases between them. CDR3 residues: CASSLTDIREFGTDTQYF. DNA of the CDR3: TGTGCCAGCAGTTTGACGGACATCAGGGAGTTTGGCACAGATACGCAGTATTTT.

V usage is TRBV7-2 and J usage is TRBJ1-1; 8 bases agree with TRBD1. V gave up 5 bases and J gave up 5 bases; unmatched junction bases: 4. This CDR3 contains 13 residues. The V gene's germline CDR1 is SGHTA and CDR2 FQGNSA. CDR3 nucleotide sequence: TGTGCCAGCAGCCAGGGGGCGAGGACTGAAGCTTTCTTT. Protein: CASSQGARTEAFF. The complete variable domain, with remaining parts taken from reference TRBV7-2 and TRBJ1-1, reads GAGVSQSPSNKVTEKGKDVELRCDPISGHTALYWYRQSLGQGLEFLIYFQGNSAPDKSGLPSDRFSAERTGGSVSTLTIQRTQQEDSAVYLCASSQGARTEAFFGQGTRLTVV.

This rearrangement joins TRBV6-5 to TRBJ2-7, with 8 positions matching TRBD1. There are 14 residues in the CDR3. J lost 1 base, V lost 7 bases, and 6 bases had no gene match. Per germline, CDR1 MNHEY and CDR2 SVGAGI. CDR3 nucleotides: TGTGCCAGCACCGGACAGGGTCTTTCCTACGAGCAGTACTTC. Amino acid sequence: CASTGQGLSYEQYF.

In this sample, this clone turned up once. This chain uses TRBV10-2 with TRBJ1-1; D unclear. The germline V gene has CDR1 WSHSY and CDR2 SAAADI. This CDR3 spans 12 amino acids. Deletions cut 7 bases from V and 4 bases from J, with 10 bases between. The CDR3 coding sequence is TGCGCCAGCATCGGGGATGGCACTGAAGCTTTCTTT. Protein: CASIGDGTEAFF.

The genes are TRBV28 and TRBJ1-1; D is perhaps TRBD1 (6 bases). Germline V gives CDR1 MDHEN, CDR2 SYDVKM. The length of the CDR3 is 13 residues. The V end lost 8 bases, the J end lost 4 bases, and 14 bases lay between the germline ends. Here the CDR3 DNA reads TGTGCCAGCGGGGGGAGGGGGGTCACTGAAGCTTTCTTT. Its translation: CASGGRGVTEAFF.

The chain couples TRBV11-2 to TRBJ1-5, with D hard to call. Germline CDR1 is SGHAT and CDR2 is FQNNGV. CDR3 size: 14 residues. The V gene lost 5 bases and the J gene lost 7 bases, with 15 bases spanning the gap. This CDR3 is CASSNQGIHQPQHF. CDR3 nucleotide sequence: TGTGCCAGCAGCAACCAAGGTATTCACCAGCCCCAGCATTTT.